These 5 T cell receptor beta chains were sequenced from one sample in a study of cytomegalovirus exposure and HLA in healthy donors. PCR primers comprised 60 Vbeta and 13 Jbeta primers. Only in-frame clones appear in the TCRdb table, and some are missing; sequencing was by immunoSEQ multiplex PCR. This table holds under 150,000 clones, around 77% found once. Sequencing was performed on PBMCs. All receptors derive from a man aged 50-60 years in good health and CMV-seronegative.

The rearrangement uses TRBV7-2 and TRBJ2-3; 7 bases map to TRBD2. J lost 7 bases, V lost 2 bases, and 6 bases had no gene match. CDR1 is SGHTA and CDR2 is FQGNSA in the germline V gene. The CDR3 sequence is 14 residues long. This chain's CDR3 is CASSLTVGGNTQYF. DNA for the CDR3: TGTGCCAGCAGCTTAACTGTGGGGGGGAATACGCAGTATTTT.

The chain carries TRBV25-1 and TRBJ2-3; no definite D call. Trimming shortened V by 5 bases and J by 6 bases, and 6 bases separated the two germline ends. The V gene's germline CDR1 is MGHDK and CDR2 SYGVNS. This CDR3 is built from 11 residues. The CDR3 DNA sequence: TGTGCCAGCAGTCCTGAGGATACGCAGTATTTT. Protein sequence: CASSPEDTQYF.

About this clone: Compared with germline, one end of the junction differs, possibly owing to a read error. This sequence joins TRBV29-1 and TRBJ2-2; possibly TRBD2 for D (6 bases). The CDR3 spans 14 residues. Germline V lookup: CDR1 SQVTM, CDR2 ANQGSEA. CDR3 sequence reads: CSVQDNVNTGGLFF. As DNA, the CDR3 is TGCAGCGTCCAGGACAATGTGAACACCGGGGGGCTGTTTTTT.

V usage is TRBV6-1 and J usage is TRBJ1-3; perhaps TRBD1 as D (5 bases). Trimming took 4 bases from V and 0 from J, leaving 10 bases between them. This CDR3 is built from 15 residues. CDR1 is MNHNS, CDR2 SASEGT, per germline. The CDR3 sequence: CASSVDRASGNTIYF. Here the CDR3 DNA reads TGTGCCAGCAGTGTTGACAGAGCCTCTGGAAACACCATATATTTT.

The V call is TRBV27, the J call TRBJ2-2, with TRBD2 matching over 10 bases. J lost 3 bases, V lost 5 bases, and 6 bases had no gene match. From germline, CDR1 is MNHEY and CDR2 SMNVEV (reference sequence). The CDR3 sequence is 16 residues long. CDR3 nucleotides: TGTGCCAGCAGTCCTACTAGCGGGATCGACACCGGGGAGCTGTTTTTT. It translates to CASSPTSGIDTGELFF.